Each of the 14 T cell receptor beta chains below was sequenced from the same sample in a study of T cells after yellow fever vaccination. TCRdb redid the calling of the 5' RACE reads with MiXCR, one entry per CDR3 protein. The repertoire holds some 220,000 distinct CDR3 sequences, with approximately 3% as singletons. Material: CD4+ T cells sorted from PBMCs, obtained 10 days after the yellow fever booster vaccination. These receptors were obtained from a man aged 18 to 35 who received the YFV17D yellow fever vaccine.

This clonotype occurred a few times. This chain connects TRBV4-2 to TRBJ1-1, with 9 bases aligning to TRBD1. CDR1 and CDR2 from the germline V gene are LGHNA and YNFKEQ. Trimming took 3 bases from V and 7 from J; bases not matched to a gene: 6. The CDR3 totals 14 residues. The CDR3 DNA sequence: TGTGCCAGCAGCCACCCGGGACAGGGTGTTGAAGCTTTCTTT. Its protein is CASSHPGQGVEAFF.

The chain employs TRBV19 and TRBJ1-4; D is perhaps TRBD1 (6 bases). Germline V gene data show CDR1 as LNHDA and CDR2 as SQIVND (reference sequence). The CDR3 has 16 residues. Trimming took 6 bases from V and 10 from J, leaving 24 bases between them. The CDR3 nucleotides read TGTGCCAGTAGCGACTCCTGGACAGCTATATTGCGAAAACTGTTTTTT. Its translation: CASSDSWTAILRKLFF.

In this sample, this clonotype turned up many times. The J gene is TRBJ2-5, the V gene TRBV7-9, with D unresolved. CDR3 length: 15 amino acids. Germline V gene sequence: CDR1 SEHNR, CDR2 FQNEAQ (reference sequence). The V gene lost 1 base and the J gene lost 4 bases, with 13 bases spanning the gap. The CDR3 region is CASSLGDQTGETQYF. CDR3 nucleotides: TGTGCCAGCAGCTTAGGTGACCAAACCGGAGAGACCCAGTACTTC.

In this sample, this clonotype turned up many times. The CDR3 spells CASRTLGPNTEAFF. CDR3 coding DNA: TGTGCCAGCAGAACTTTGGGGCCTAACACTGAAGCTTTCTTT. The chain has TRBV9 and TRBJ1-1; weak D call: TRBD1 (5 bases). CDR1 and CDR2 (germline): SGDLS, YYNGEE. The CDR3 consists of 14 residues. The ends were cut back, 5 bases at V and 2 bases at J, with 13 bases in the middle. The variable domain in full, completed from reference TRBV9 and TRBJ1-1, reads DSGVTQTPKHLITATGQRVTLRCSPRSGDLSVYWYQQSLDQGLQFLIQYYNGEERAKGNILERFSAQQFPDLHSELNLSSLELGDSALYFCASRTLGPNTEAFFGQGTRLTVV.

This clonotype was picked up many times. CDR3 bases: TGTGCCAGCAGCGTAGGAGCACGAGACACAGATACGCAGTATTTT. Translating it yields CASSVGARDTDTQYF. This chain joins TRBV7-2 and TRBJ2-3; D uncertain. The germline V gene encodes CDR1 SGHTA and CDR2 FQGNSA. The CDR3 runs 15 residues. V gave up 5 bases and J gave up 2 bases, with 14 bases separating them.

This clonotype turned up a few times. The chain combines TRBV2 with TRBJ1-5; no clear D gene. Germline CDR1 reads SNHLY; CDR2 reads FYNNEI. V was clipped by 3 bases and J by 7 bases, with 7 bases between them. The CDR3 contains 12 residues. The CDR3 here is CASSDGSQPQHF. Here the CDR3 DNA reads TGTGCCAGCAGTGATGGCAGCCAGCCCCAGCATTTT.

This clonotype was seen more than once but under ten times. The chain carries TRBV6-1 and TRBJ1-2, with D maybe TRBD1 (5 bases). The CDR3 is 12 residues long. The germline gives CDR1 MNHNS, CDR2 SASEGT. V lost 8 bases, J lost 7 bases, and 14 bases lay in between. The CDR3 loop reads CASLLERGGYTF. Written as DNA, the CDR3 is TGTGCCAGCCTCCTCGAGAGGGGTGGCTACACCTTC.

The gene calls are TRBV6-5 and TRBJ1-1, with D uncertain. This CDR3 is built from 14 residues. CDR1 and CDR2 from the germline V gene are MNHEY and SVGAGI. V was shortened by 3 bases and J by 4 bases, with 12 bases between the two germline ends. The CDR3 loop is CASSYDSWSTEAFF. The CDR3 nucleotides read TGTGCCAGCAGTTATGATTCTTGGAGCACTGAAGCTTTCTTT.

At least ten counts were recorded for this clonotype. The V and J genes are TRBV12-3 or TRBV12-4 and TRBJ2-5; either TRBD1 or TRBD2 may fit D (5 bases each). Between the trimmed V and J ends, which lost 7 bases and 4 bases, there was a span of 13 bases. The CDR3 consists of 13 residues. The CDR3 loop is CASIRGAGETQYF. The CDR3 DNA follows: TGTGCCAGCATACGAGGGGCAGGAGAGACCCAGTACTTC.

In this sample, this clonotype turned up many times. This chain connects TRBV28 to TRBJ2-7; D may correspond to TRBD1 or TRBD2 (6 bases each). The germline CDR1 and CDR2 sequences are MDHEN and SYDVKM. The CDR3 consists of 14 residues. Trimming pared 3 bases from V and 7 bases from J, leaving 16 bases between. In nucleotides, the CDR3 is TGTGCCAGCAGTTTGGCCGCAGGGGCGGGGGAGCAGTACGTC. Translation: CASSLAAGAGEQYV.

Many counts were recorded for this clonotype. The chain employs TRBV5-5 and TRBJ2-5; perhaps TRBD2 as D (5 bases). Trimming pared 7 bases from V and 5 bases from J, leaving 18 bases between. Germline CDR1 reads SGHKS; CDR2 reads YYEKEE (reference sequence). CDR3 length: 14 residues. The DNA of the CDR3 is TGTGCCAGCTTGGAGGCCCCGAGGGTGGAGACCCAGTACTTC. This codes for CASLEAPRVETQYF.

This clonotype showed up many times. V is TRBV5-1 and J is TRBJ2-7, with D perhaps matching TRBD1 (6 bases). Trimming cost V 5 bases and J 3 bases, with 15 bases left between them. The CDR3 extends over 14 amino acids. Germline V lookup: CDR1 SGHRS, CDR2 YFSETQ. The CDR3 region is CASRKASGDYEQYF. In DNA form, the CDR3 reads TGCGCCAGCAGAAAAGCGTCAGGGGACTACGAGCAGTACTTC.

V gene TRBV5-4 combines with J gene TRBJ1-1; TRBD1 might be the D (6 bases). The V gene lost 4 bases and the J gene lost 3 bases, with 13 bases spanning the gap. Germline V gene sequence: CDR1 SGHNT, CDR2 YYREEE (reference sequence). This CDR3 is built from 14 residues. In DNA form, the CDR3 reads TGTGCCAGCAGCAGCGGGGGGCGGGACACTGAAGCTTTCTTT. Residues: CASSSGGRDTEAFF.

The chain employs TRBV3-1 and TRBJ2-6; no clear D. Germline CDR1 is LGHDT and CDR2 is YNNKEL (reference sequence). The V and J ends lost 3 bases and 1 base respectively, with 7 bases between them. The CDR3 covers 15 residues. In DNA, the CDR3 is TGTGCCAGCAGCCATGTGTGGTCTGGGGCCAACGTCCTGACTTTC. Amino acids: CASSHVWSGANVLTF.